This T cell receptor (beta chain) appears in the sequencing data of a study of kidney transplant recipient with SARS-CoV-2 infection. Germline V gene data show CDR1 as SGHRS and CDR2 as YFSETQ. The CDR3 runs 14 residues. J lost 7 bases, V lost 2 bases, and 7 bases had no gene match. This clonotype appeared many times. TCRdb processed the reads anew with MiXCR; each CDR3 protein has one entry. The table has approximately 250,000 distinct CDR3 sequences, 25% to 35% seen once; the top ten hold almost 7.5%. This specimen was a blood sample, taken at baseline and on approximately day 120 from a kidney transplant recipient. The sequence was collected from a male patient aged 30 to 40 who had COVID-19 and was a kidney transplant recipient. The graft donor may have contributed some T cells. The rearrangement uses TRBV5-1 and TRBJ1-1, with 8 bases identical to TRBD1. The CDR3 DNA reads TGCGCCAGCAGCTTACAGGGGGAAGATGATGAAGCTTTCTTT. This translates into CASSLQGEDDEAFF.